The subject of this entry is one T cell receptor (beta chain). Original processing notes: Junction-only sequences produced by ImmunoSEQ had no quality scores, so filtering differed. Sequenced by immunoSEQ multiplex PCR; TCRdb stores in-frame clones only, minus some. The V and J calls and clone size were taken over from that table, and D and trimming were inferred from the DNA. This table has about 380,000 clones, about 97% appearing once. The entry originates in a study of shared clonotypes between healthy human individuals. The CD8 memory fraction combined CD45RO+ cells with TemRA cells (CCR7-negative CD45RA+). The sequenced sample consisted of memory CD8+ T cells sorted from blood. The subset denotes: CD45RO+ cells pooled with CCR7-negative TemRA cells. The TCR was taken from a young man in good health.

The CDR3 here is CASRTGRGTGELFF. The DNA of the CDR3 is TGTGCCAGCCGAACAGGGAGGGGAACCGGGGAGCTGTTTTTT. J is TRBJ2-2 and V is TRBV2; a weak D match, TRBD2 (7 bases). The CDR3 contains 14 residues. Per germline, CDR1 SNHLY and CDR2 FYNNEI. Trimming removed 8 bases from V and 5 bases from J, with 15 bases in between.